This T cell receptor (beta chain) was captured by sequencing in a study of shared clonotypes between healthy human individuals. General study points: Relative to clonotypes present in all four donors, those not shared had lower generation probabilities. In general, naive subsets displayed greater estimated richness than memory subsets did.

V was trimmed by 0 bases and J by 2 bases, leaving 12 bases between them. Germline V gene data show CDR1 as SGHRS and CDR2 as YFSETQ. CDR3 length: 15 residues. The donors were all Caucasian adults (living in Nashville, Tennessee). With regard to this clone: Its cognate antigen is unknown.

The protocol was immunoSEQ multiplex PCR, while the TCRdb copy is restricted to in-frame clones and leaves out a portion. The table lists 2 million to 2.5 million clones, over 85% of them singletons. The rearrangement links TRBV5-1 to TRBJ2-7; D may correspond to TRBD1 or TRBD2 (5 bases each). The receptor was derived from a man in his late teens or twenties in good health. Some clones in this sample may be carry-over from other donors' samples. The sequenced sample was naive CD4+ T cells from PBMCs. Documented subset: CD45RA+ positively selected. Here the CDR3 reads CASSLAGTPTYEQYF. DNA for the CDR3: TGCGCCAGCAGCTTGGCGGGGACGCCAACCTACGAGCAGTACTTC.